A selection of T cell receptor beta chains follows, all from one sample in a study of OX40 agonist ivuxolimab in advanced cancers. The assay was immunoSEQ multiplex PCR, and TCRdb's table has in-frame clones only and misses some. This sample has about 48,000 clones, with around 84% found just once. The sequencing used CD4+ or CD8+ T cells sorted from blood, collected in a trial of the OX40 agonist ivuxolimab. The receptors derive from an adult with an advanced solid tumor such as melanoma, head and neck, liver or kidney cancer. Both conserved end residues are part of each CDR3. Fields, in order: clone size, J gene, V gene, D gene, CDR3 DNA, CDR3 protein. A D gene is named only where the DNA matches it firmly. Not every row has a clone size; where given, it reads once, few, many or a size class.

abundance: NA
j_gene: TRBJ2-5
v_gene: TRBV7-2
d_gene: NA
CDR3nt: TGTGCCAGCAGCAAAGCCCGGGGGGAGACCCAGTACTTC
CDR3aa: CASSKARGETQYF

abundance: NA
j_gene: TRBJ1-2
v_gene: TRBV18
d_gene: NA
CDR3nt: TGTGCCAGCTCACCACTACAGGGCGAAACTAACTATGGCTACACCTTC
CDR3aa: CASSPLQGETNYGYTF

abundance: few
j_gene: TRBJ1-1
v_gene: TRBV2
d_gene: NA
CDR3nt: TGTGCCAGCAGTGAGAGGGTCGGGAACACTGAAGCTTTCTTT
CDR3aa: CASSERVGNTEAFF

abundance: NA
j_gene: TRBJ2-3
v_gene: TRBV28
d_gene: NA
CDR3nt: TGTGCCAGCAGTTTTATCGATACGCAGTATTTT
CDR3aa: CASSFIDTQYF

abundance: NA
j_gene: TRBJ1-4
v_gene: TRBV27
d_gene: TRBD1
CDR3nt: TGTGCCAGCGGGAAACAGGGGGCGGGTGAAAAACTGTTTTTT
CDR3aa: CASGKQGAGEKLFF

abundance: NA
j_gene: TRBJ2-2
v_gene: TRBV11-3
d_gene: NA
CDR3nt: TGTGCCAGCAGCTTACAGCAGGGGAGCGGGGAGCTGTTTTTT
CDR3aa: CASSLQQGSGELFF

abundance: NA
j_gene: TRBJ1-2
v_gene: TRBV5-4
d_gene: NA
CDR3nt: TGTGCCAGCAGCTTGGAACAGAACTATGGCTACACCTTC
CDR3aa: CASSLEQNYGYTF

abundance: NA
j_gene: TRBJ2-5
v_gene: TRBV12-5
d_gene: NA
CDR3nt: TGTGCTAGTGGTTCGCCCGACACCCCCGGGGAGACCCAGTACTTC
CDR3aa: CASGSPDTPGETQYF

abundance: NA
j_gene: TRBJ1-2
v_gene: TRBV4-2
d_gene: NA
CDR3nt: TGTGCCAGCAGCCAAGAACGAGGGGAGAACTATGGCTACACCTTC
CDR3aa: CASSQERGENYGYTF

abundance: NA
j_gene: TRBJ2-1
v_gene: TRBV5-8
d_gene: TRBD1
CDR3nt: TGTGCCAGCAGCTACAGGGGGGCAACCTACAATGAGCAGTTCTTC
CDR3aa: CASSYRGATYNEQFF

abundance: NA
j_gene: TRBJ2-2
v_gene: TRBV11-2
d_gene: NA
CDR3nt: TGTGCCAGCAGCGCTAGCGACGCGAACACCGGGGAGCTGTTTTTT
CDR3aa: CASSASDANTGELFF

abundance: NA
j_gene: TRBJ1-1
v_gene: TRBV7-2
d_gene: NA
CDR3nt: TGTGCCAGCAGCTGGGGACACGCTGGCACTGAAGCTTTCTTT
CDR3aa: CASSWGHAGTEAFF

abundance: NA
j_gene: TRBJ2-5
v_gene: TRBV2
d_gene: TRBD2
CDR3nt: TGTGCCAGCAGCCTAACGGCGGGGGGGGAGACCCAGTACTTC
CDR3aa: CASSLTAGGETQYF

abundance: NA
j_gene: TRBJ2-2
v_gene: TRBV9
d_gene: TRBD2
CDR3nt: TGTGCCAGCAGCTTGGGACTAGCGGGATGGACCGGGGAGCTGTTTTTT
CDR3aa: CASSLGLAGWTGELFF

abundance: NA
j_gene: TRBJ1-5
v_gene: TRBV10-3
d_gene: NA
CDR3nt: TGTGCCATCAGTGACAGCAATCAGCCCCAGCATTTT
CDR3aa: CAISDSNQPQHF

abundance: few
j_gene: TRBJ1-1
v_gene: TRBV29-1
d_gene: NA
CDR3nt: TGCAGCGTCGAAGGAGGGCCTGAAGCTTTCTTT
CDR3aa: CSVEGGPEAFF

abundance: NA
j_gene: TRBJ2-3
v_gene: TRBV7-2
d_gene: TRBD2
CDR3nt: TGTGCCAGCAGCGCCGTAGCGGGAGTCACAGATACGCAGTATTTT
CDR3aa: CASSAVAGVTDTQYF